This T cell receptor beta chain was recovered during a study of spatial heterogeneity in lung cancer. Noted time point: sample taken at primary tumor resection. TCRs were sequenced from unsorted whole RNA of tumor, nontumor lung or PBMC. Using its own MiXCR run on the 5' RACE reads, TCRdb lists one record per CDR3 protein. The data hold tens of thousands of distinct CDR3 sequences, with 10% to 15% observed a single time. This CDR3 has 17 amino acids. Sequenced material: PBMCs, taken at surgery. The chain is built from TRBV21-1 and TRBJ1-5. TRBV21-1 is given as a pseudogene. This TCR derives from a male donor with early-stage non-small cell lung cancer. The CDR3 here is CASSKEVESLLNQPQHF. The CDR3 coding sequence is TGTGCCAGCAGCAAAGAAGTCGAGAGCTTGTTAAATCAGCCCCAGCATTTT.